One and the same sample provided the 16 T cell receptor beta chains below, sequenced in a study of T-cell reconstitution after alpha-beta-depleted transplantation in children (dated by TCRdb to the mid-2010s). In light of the paper, this sample's treatment or condition label describes: allogeneic hematopoietic cell transplantation with graft depleted of TCRalphabeta T cells and CD19 B cells. Library preparation was by PCR. Reads for this sample came from an Illumina HiSeq 2500. To normalize quantification of the TCRbeta repertoire, the TCR libraries were built with molecular barcoding that relied on unique molecular identifiers. The public reads were run again by TCRdb, first through fastp at Q25 and then through MiXCR, and only productive beta chains were kept. Under each unique CDR3 protein, matching rows form one entry showing the most common genes and DNA. This sample has 670,000 or so distinct CDR3 sequences in its table, and roughly 14% of those were observed once. Approximately 0.8% of the sample is held by the ten biggest clonotypes.

The sequences come from PBMCs, collected before TCRalphabeta/CD19-depleted stem cell transplant. The receptor source for this set is a girl aged 2-10 years with congenital amegakaryocytic thrombocytopenia, due to receive a stem cell transplant.

The V gene is TRBV27, the J gene TRBJ2-2; 12 positions agree with TRBD2. The J segment lost 4 bases and the V segment lost 5 bases, leaving 8 bases of the junction unmatched. Germline assignment: CDR1 MNHEY and CDR2 SMNVEV (reference sequence). The CDR3 is made up of 17 amino acids. The CDR3 spells CASSTGLAGYTTGELFF. The CDR3 nucleotides are TGTGCCAGCAGTACCGGACTAGCGGGATATACCACCGGGGAGCTGTTTTTT.

This clonotype was seen many times. This chain uses TRBV5-1 with TRBJ2-1, with 9 bases matching TRBD2. The CDR3 runs 14 residues. Germline trimming cut 5 bases from V and 2 bases from J; bases unmatched to any gene: 2. CDR1 and CDR2 (germline): SGHRS, YFSETQ. The CDR3 DNA sequence: TGCGCCAGCAGAATAGCGGGAGCCTACAATGAGCAGTTCTTC. It specifies CASRIAGAYNEQFF.

This clonotype was recorded many times. This chain joins TRBV20-1 and TRBJ2-3; D might be TRBD1 (5 bases). V was cut by 0 bases and J by 5 bases, with 9 bases left in between. The germline V gene has CDR1 DFQATT and CDR2 SNEGSKA (reference sequence). This CDR3 has 13 amino acids. The DNA of the CDR3 is TGCAGTGCTAGAGAAGACAGAGTAGATACGCAGTATTTT. Its translation: CSAREDRVDTQYF.

On this clonotype: A read error is possible here, since a much larger clone lies one base away. The chain combines TRBV12-3 or TRBV12-4 with TRBJ1-4; the D is unclear. The length of the CDR3 is 11 residues. CDR3 loop: CDSSRGEKLFF. The CDR3 bases are TGTGACAGCTCCCGGGGTGAAAAACTGTTTTTT.

Comment on this clonotype: One junction end does not reproduce the germline sequence, and a read error may be involved. This chain uses TRBV5-1 with TRBJ2-2; tentative D call: TRBD2 (6 bases). In germline, CDR1 is SGHRS, CDR2 YFSETQ. The length of the CDR3 is 17 residues. The CDR3 protein is CASSFFPGGANSGELFF. The CDR3 nucleotides are TGCGCCAGCAGCTTTTTCCCCGGCGGGGCGAACAGCGGGGAGCTGTTTTTT.

This clonotype was observed at least ten times. The chain links TRBV5-1 to TRBJ1-3, with D possibly being TRBD1 (5 bases). The CDR3 consists of 15 residues. From germline, CDR1 is SGHRS and CDR2 YFSETQ. The V end was cut by 5 bases, the J end by 4 bases, with 16 bases between. CDR3 DNA: TGCGCCAGCAGGCGCTCCAGGGATTCAGGAAACACCATATATTTT. This sequence encodes CASRRSRDSGNTIYF.

The rearrangement uses TRBV4-1 and TRBJ2-2, with TRBD1 identical over 8 bases. Germline V gene sequence: CDR1 MGHRA, CDR2 YSYEKL. V was pared by 3 bases and J by 7 bases, with 13 bases of the junction left unmatched. CDR3 size: 17 residues. The CDR3 loop is CASSQEIRQGHSGELFF. The CDR3 DNA follows: TGCGCCAGCAGCCAGGAAATAAGACAGGGGCATAGCGGGGAGCTGTTTTTT.

Many counts were recorded for this clonotype. The chain is built from TRBV7-9 and TRBJ2-3, with D unresolved. V dropped 7 bases and J dropped 6 bases, with 17 bases sitting between them. The germline V gene encodes CDR1 SEHNR and CDR2 FQNEAQ (reference sequence). There are 14 residues in the CDR3. The CDR3 DNA is TGTGCCAGCACCGACGGCCCCGTCGTTGATACGCAGTATTTT. It translates to CASTDGPVVDTQYF.

This clonotype was seen more than once but under ten times. The chain is built from TRBV12-3 or TRBV12-4 and TRBJ1-1; weak D call: TRBD1 (5 bases). Trimming removed 2 bases from V and 6 bases from J, with 19 bases in between. CDR3 size: 16 residues. In nucleotides, the CDR3 is TGTGCCAGCAGTTTACCCCTGAAGGGCAGGGAATCTGAAGCTTTCTTT. It encodes CASSLPLKGRESEAFF.

This clonotype was recorded many times. J is TRBJ1-2 and V is TRBV6-1; D unclear. The germline gives CDR1 MNHNS, CDR2 SASEGT. The CDR3 has 15 amino acids. V lost 4 bases to trimming and J lost 5 bases, with 17 bases between them. The CDR3 here is CASSVGQTTFYGYTF. The CDR3 bases are TGTGCCAGCAGTGTTGGGCAGACGACCTTTTATGGCTACACCTTC.

This clonotype has ten or more counts. The rearrangement uses TRBV11-2 and TRBJ2-3; TRBD2 agrees at 8 bases. CDR1 SGHAT and CDR2 FQNNGV come from the germline V gene. The CDR3 is 16 amino acids. With 0 bases clipped from V and 2 bases from J, the junction kept 4 bases outside the gene matches. The CDR3: CASSLDREGITDTQYF. In DNA form, the CDR3 reads TGTGCCAGCAGCTTAGACCGGGAGGGCATCACAGATACGCAGTATTTT.

CDR3 nucleotide sequence: TGTGCCAGCAGCCAATCCGGGACTAGCAGCAATGAGCAGTTCTTC. This translates into CASSQSGTSSNEQFF. The V call is TRBV14, the J call TRBJ2-1; 9 bases agree with TRBD2. J lost 6 bases, V lost 2 bases, and 5 bases had no gene match. The length of the CDR3 is 15 residues. Germline CDR1 is SGHDN and CDR2 is FVKESK.

In this sample, this clonotype turned up a few times. The chain couples TRBV5-1 to TRBJ2-3, with 8 bases fitting TRBD2. Trimming cost V 1 base and J 6 bases; bases outside gene matches: 10. The germline CDR1 and CDR2 sequences are SGHRS and YFSETQ. This CDR3 comprises 16 residues. The CDR3 DNA follows: TGCGCCAGCAGCTTGTCGCTGAGCGGGAGAGGGGATACGCAGTATTTT. Translating gives CASSLSLSGRGDTQYF.

The chain employs TRBV5-1 and TRBJ2-3, with TRBD2 identical over 7 bases. Trimming took 0 bases from V and 2 from J; bases not matched to a gene: 6. The CDR3 has 16 residues. Germline V lookup: CDR1 SGHRS, CDR2 YFSETQ. DNA for the CDR3: TGCGCCAGCAGCTTGGCCCCTAGCGGACCCACAGATACGCAGTATTTT. Translated, it gives CASSLAPSGPTDTQYF.

V and J are TRBV20-1 and TRBJ2-3; D gene uncertain. Germline CDR1 reads DFQATT; CDR2 reads SNEGSKA (reference sequence). The germline V and J ends were trimmed by 5 bases and 2 bases, with 20 bases remaining between them. The CDR3 totals 16 residues. CDR3 nucleotides: TGCAGTGCTGCGGCCACACGGATCGCCTACACAGATACGCAGTATTTT. This encodes CSAAATRIAYTDTQYF.

The V and J genes are TRBV6-5 and TRBJ1-1, with TRBD1 as a possible D gene (5 bases). This CDR3 is 17 amino acids long. The V end was cut by 0 bases, the J end by 4 bases, with 18 bases between. CDR1 is MNHEY, CDR2 SVGAGI, per germline. In DNA, the CDR3 is TGTGCCAGCAGTTACTCTGAGATCGGGGGAGGTGGCACTGAAGCTTTCTTT. Translated: CASSYSEIGGGGTEAFF.